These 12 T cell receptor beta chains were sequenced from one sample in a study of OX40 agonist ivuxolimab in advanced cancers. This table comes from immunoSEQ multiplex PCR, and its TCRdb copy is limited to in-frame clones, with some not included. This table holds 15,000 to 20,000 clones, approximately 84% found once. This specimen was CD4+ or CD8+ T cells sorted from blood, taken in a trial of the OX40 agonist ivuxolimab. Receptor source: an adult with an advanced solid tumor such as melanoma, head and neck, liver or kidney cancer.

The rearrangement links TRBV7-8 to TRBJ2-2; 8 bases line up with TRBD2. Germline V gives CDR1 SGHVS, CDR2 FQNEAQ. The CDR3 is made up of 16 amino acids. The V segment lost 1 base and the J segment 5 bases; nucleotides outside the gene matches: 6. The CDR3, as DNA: TGTGCCAGCAGCTTAGATCGGGGGGGCCCTACCGGGGAGCTGTTTTTT. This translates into CASSLDRGGPTGELFF.

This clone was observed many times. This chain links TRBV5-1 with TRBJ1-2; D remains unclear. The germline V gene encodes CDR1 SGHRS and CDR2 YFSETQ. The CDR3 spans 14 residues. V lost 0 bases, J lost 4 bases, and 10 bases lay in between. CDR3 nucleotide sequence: TGCGCCAGCAGCTTGGCGGACGGTACCTATGGCTACACCTTC. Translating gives CASSLADGTYGYTF.

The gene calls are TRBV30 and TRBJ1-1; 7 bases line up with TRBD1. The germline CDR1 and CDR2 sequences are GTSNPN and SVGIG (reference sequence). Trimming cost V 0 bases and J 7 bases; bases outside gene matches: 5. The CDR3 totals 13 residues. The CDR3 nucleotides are TGTGCCTGGAGTGTAGGGGACAGCTATGAAGCTTTCTTT. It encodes CAWSVGDSYEAFF.

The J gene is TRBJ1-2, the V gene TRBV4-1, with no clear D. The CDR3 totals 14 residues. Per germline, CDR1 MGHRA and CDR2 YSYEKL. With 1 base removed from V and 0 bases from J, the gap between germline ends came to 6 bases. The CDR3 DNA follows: TGCGCCAGCAGCCAAGTGGGCACTAACTATGGCTACACCTTC. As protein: CASSQVGTNYGYTF.

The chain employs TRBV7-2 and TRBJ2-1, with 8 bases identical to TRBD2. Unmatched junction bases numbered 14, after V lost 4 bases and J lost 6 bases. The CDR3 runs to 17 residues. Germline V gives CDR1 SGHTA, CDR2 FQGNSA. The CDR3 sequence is CASSSPLTSAWINEQFF. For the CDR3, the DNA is TGTGCCAGCAGCTCGCCCCTGACTAGCGCTTGGATCAATGAGCAGTTCTTC.

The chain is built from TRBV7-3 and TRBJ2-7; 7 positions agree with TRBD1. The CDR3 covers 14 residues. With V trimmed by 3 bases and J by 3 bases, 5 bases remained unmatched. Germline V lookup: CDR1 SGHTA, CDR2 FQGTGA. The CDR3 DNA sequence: TGTGCCAGCAGCTTCCAGCCAGGGGGCTACGAGCAGTACTTC. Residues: CASSFQPGGYEQYF.

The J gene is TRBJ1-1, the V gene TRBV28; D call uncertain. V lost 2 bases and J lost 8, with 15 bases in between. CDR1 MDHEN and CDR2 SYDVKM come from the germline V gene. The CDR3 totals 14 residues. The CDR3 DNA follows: TGTGCCAGCAGTTTAAGAGGTGGGGTTTCGGAAGCTTTCTTT. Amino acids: CASSLRGGVSEAFF. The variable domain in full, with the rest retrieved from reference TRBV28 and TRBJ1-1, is DVKVTQSSRYLVKRTGEKVFLECVQDMDHENMFWYRQDPGLGLRLIYFSYDVKMKEKGDIPEGYSVSREKKERFSLILESASTNQTSMYLCASSLRGGVSEAFFGQGTRLTVV.

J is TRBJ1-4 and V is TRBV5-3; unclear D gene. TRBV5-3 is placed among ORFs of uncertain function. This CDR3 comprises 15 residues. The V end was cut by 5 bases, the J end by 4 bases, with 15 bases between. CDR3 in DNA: TGTGCCAGAAGGCTACGGACCGACTTTAATGAAAAACTGTTTTTT. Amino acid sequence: CARRLRTDFNEKLFF.

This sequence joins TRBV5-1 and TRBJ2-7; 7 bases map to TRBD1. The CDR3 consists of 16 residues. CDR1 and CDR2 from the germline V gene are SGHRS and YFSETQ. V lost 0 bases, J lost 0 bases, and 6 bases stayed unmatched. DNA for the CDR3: TGCGCCAGCAGCTTGGGGGGACAGCTTAGCTCCTACGAGCAGTACTTC. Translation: CASSLGGQLSSYEQYF.

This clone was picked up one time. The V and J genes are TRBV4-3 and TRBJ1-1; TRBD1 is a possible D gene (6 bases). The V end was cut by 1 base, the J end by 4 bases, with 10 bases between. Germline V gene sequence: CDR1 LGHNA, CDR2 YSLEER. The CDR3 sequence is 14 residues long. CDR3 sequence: CASSQAGGPTEAFF. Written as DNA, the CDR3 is TGCGCCAGCAGCCAAGCGGGGGGCCCCACTGAAGCTTTCTTT.

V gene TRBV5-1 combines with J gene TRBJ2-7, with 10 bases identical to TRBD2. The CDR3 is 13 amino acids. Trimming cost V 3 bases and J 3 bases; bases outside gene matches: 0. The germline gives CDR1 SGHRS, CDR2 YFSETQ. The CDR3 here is CASSWTSGYEQYF. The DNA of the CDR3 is TGCGCCAGCAGCTGGACTAGCGGCTACGAGCAGTACTTC.

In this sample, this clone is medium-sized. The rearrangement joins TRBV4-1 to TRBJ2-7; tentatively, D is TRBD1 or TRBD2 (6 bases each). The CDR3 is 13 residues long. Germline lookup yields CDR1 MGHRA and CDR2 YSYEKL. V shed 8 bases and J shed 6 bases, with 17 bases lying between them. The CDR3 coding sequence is TGCGCCAGCTCCCCGGGGGCCTCGAGCGAGCAGTACTTC. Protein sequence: CASSPGASSEQYF.